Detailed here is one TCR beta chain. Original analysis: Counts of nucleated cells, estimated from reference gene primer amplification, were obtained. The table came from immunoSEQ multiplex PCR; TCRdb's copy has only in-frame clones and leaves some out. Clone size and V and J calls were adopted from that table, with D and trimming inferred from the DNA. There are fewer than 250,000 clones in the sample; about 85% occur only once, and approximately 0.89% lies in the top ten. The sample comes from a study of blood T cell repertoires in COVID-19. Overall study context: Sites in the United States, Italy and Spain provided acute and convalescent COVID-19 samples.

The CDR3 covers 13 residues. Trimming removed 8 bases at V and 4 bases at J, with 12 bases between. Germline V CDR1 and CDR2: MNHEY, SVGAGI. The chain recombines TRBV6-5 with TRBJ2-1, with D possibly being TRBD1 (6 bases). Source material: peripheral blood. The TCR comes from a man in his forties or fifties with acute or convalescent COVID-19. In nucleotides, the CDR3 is TGTGCCAGCCGGGACACCTGGTACAATGAGCAGTTCTTC. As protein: CASRDTWYNEQFF.